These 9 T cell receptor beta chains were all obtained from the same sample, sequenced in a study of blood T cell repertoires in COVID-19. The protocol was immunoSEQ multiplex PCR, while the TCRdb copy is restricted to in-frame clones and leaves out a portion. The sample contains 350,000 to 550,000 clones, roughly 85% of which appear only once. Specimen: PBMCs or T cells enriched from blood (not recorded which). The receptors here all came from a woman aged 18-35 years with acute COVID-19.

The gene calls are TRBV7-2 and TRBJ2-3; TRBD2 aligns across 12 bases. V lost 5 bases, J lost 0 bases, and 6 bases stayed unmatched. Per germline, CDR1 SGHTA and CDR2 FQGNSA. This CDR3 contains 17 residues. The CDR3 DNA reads TGTGCCAGCAGCACTGGACTAGCGGGACATAGCACAGATACGCAGTATTTT. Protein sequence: CASSTGLAGHSTDTQYF.

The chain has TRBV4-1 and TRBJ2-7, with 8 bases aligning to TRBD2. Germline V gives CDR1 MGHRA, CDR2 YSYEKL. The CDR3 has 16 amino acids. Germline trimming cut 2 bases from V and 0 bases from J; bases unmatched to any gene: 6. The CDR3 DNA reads TGCGCCAGCAGCCAAAGTAGCGGGATCAGCTCCTACGAGCAGTACTTC. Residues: CASSQSSGISSYEQYF.

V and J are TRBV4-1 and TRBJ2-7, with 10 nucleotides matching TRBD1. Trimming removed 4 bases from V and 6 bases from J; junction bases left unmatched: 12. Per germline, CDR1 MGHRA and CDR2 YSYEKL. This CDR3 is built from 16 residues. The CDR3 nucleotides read TGCGCCAGCAGCCCGGTTCCGGGACAGGGGATTATCGAGCAGTACTTC. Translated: CASSPVPGQGIIEQYF.

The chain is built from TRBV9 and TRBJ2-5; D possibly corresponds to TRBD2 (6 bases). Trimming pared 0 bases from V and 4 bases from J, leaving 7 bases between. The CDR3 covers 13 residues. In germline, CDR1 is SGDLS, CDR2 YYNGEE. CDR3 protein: CASSVVSGETQYF. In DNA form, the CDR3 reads TGTGCCAGCAGCGTAGTTAGCGGAGAGACCCAGTACTTC.

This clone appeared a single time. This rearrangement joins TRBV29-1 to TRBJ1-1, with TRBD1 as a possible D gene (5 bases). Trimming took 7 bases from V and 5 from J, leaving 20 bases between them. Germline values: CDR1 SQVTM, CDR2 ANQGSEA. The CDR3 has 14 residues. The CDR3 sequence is CSARGSGSGTEAFF. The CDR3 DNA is TGCAGCGCCCGGGGGTCGGGCTCGGGGACTGAAGCTTTCTTT.

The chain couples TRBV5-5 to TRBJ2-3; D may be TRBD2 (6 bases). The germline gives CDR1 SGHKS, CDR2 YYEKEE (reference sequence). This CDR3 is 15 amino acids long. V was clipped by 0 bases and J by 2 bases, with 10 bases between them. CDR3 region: CASSLGAGITDTQYF. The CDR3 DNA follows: TGTGCCAGCAGCTTGGGGGCGGGGATCACAGATACGCAGTATTTT.

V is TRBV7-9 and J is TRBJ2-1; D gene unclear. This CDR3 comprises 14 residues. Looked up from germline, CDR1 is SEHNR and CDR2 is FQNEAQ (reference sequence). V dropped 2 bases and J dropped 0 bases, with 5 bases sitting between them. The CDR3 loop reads CASSLTVSYNEQFF. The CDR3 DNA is TGTGCCAGCAGCTTAACGGTCTCCTACAATGAGCAGTTCTTC.

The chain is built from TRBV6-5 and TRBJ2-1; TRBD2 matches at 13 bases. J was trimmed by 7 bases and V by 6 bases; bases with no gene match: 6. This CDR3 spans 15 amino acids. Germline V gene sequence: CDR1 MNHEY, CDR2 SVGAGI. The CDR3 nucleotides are TGTGCCAGCAGCCGACCGGGACTAGCGGGGAATGAGCAGTTCTTC. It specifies CASSRPGLAGNEQFF.

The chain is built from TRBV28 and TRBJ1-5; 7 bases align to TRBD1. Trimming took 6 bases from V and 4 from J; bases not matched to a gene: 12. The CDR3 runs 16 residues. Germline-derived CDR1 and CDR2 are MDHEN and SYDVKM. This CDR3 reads CASRSRGQGDNQPQHF. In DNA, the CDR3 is TGTGCCAGCAGAAGCCGGGGCCAGGGGGATAATCAGCCCCAGCATTTT.